This T cell receptor beta chain originates from a study of cytomegalovirus exposure and HLA in healthy donors. As regards this clone: The target antigen is unknown.

13 Jbeta primers and 60 Vbeta primers were used for the PCR. TCRdb's table, derived via immunoSEQ multiplex PCR, lists solely in-frame clones and lacks some. The sample comprises 160,000 or so clones, about 72% of which are singletons, and 3.7% rests with the top ten. V gave up 0 bases and J gave up 1 base; unmatched junction bases: 7. From germline, CDR1 is LGHNA and CDR2 YSLEER. CDR3 length: 18 residues. Study observations and caveats: The study flagged about 160 TCR beta chains as cytomegalovirus-associated.

The chain links TRBV4-3 to TRBJ2-4; 9 bases line up with TRBD1. Material: PBMCs. This TCR was sampled from a young man in good health and CMV-seropositive. The CDR3, as DNA: TGCGCCAGCAGCCAAGATGTTAGGACAGGGGTGGCCAAAAACATTCAGTACTTC. Amino acid sequence: CASSQDVRTGVAKNIQYF.